This T cell receptor beta chain is drawn from a study of T-cell memory formation after mild COVID-19. V was pared by 3 bases and J by 1 base, with 6 bases between. CDR3 length: 14 residues. Overall study results and limits: The second-wave clones peaking on day 37 were not confirmed as SARS-CoV-2-specific.

TCRdb re-analysed the 5' RACE reads in MiXCR, keeping a single row per CDR3 protein. This table has 350,000 to 400,000 distinct CDR3 sequences, approximately 15% appearing once. A few counts support this clonotype. Its antigen is unidentified. The TCR sequence derives from a young man who had mild COVID-19 (a few samples of this study predate the infection). Cell type and time point are not known. The sequencing sample was made of PBMCs or a T cell subset sorted from them (not recorded which). The chain carries TRBV12-3 or TRBV12-4 and TRBJ2-2; D call uncertain. CDR3 region: CASSFALNTGELFF. In DNA form, the CDR3 reads TGTGCCAGCAGTTTCGCCCTGAACACCGGGGAGCTGTTTTTT.